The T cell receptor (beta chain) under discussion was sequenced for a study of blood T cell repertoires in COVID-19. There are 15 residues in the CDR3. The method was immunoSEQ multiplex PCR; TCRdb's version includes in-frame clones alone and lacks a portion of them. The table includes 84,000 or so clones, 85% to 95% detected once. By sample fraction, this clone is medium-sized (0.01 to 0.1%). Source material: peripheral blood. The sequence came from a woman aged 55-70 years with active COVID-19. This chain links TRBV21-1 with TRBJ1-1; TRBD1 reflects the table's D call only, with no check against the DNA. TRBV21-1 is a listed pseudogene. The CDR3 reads CASSTWNGQGLRAFF. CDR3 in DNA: TGTGCCAGCAGCACATGGAATGGTCAGGGCCTGAGGGCTTTCTTT.